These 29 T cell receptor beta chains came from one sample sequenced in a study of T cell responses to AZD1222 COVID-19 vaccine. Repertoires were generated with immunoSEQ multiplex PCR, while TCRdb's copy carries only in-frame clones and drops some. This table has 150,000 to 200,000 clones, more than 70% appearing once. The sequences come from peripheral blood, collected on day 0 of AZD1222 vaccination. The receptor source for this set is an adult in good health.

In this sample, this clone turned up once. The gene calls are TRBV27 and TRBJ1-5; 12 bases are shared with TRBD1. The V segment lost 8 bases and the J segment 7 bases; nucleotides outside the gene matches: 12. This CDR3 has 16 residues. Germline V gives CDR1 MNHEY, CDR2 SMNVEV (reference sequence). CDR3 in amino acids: CASEHLGTGGRQPQHF. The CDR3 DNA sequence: TGTGCCAGCGAACATTTGGGGACAGGGGGCAGGCAGCCCCAGCATTTT.

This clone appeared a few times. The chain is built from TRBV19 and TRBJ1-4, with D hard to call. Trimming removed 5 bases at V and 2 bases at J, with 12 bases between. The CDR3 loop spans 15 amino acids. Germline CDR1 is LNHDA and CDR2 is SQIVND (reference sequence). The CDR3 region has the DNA TGTGCCAGTAGTCCTTCGGGTCGGACTAATGAAAAACTGTTTTTT. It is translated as CASSPSGRTNEKLFF. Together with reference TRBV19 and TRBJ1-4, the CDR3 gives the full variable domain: DGGITQSPKYLFRKEGQNVTLSCEQNLNHDAMYWYRQDPGQGLRLIYYSQIVNDFQKGDIAEGYSVSREKKESFPLTVTSAQKNPTAFYLCASSPSGRTNEKLFFGSGTQLSVL.

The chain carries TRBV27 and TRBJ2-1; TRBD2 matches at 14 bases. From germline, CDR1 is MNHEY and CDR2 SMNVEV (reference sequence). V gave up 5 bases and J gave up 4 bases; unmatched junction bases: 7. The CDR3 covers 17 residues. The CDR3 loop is CASSLRLAGGTYNEQFF. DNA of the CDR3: TGTGCCAGCAGTCTCCGACTAGCGGGAGGGACTTACAATGAGCAGTTCTTC.

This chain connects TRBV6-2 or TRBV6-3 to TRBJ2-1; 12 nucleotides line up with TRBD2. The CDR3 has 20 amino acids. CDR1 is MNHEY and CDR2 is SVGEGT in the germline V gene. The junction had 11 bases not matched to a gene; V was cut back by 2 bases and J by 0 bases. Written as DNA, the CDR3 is TGTGCCAGCAGTTACGGACTAGCGGGATTCGCCCTGAGCTCCTACAATGAGCAGTTCTTC. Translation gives CASSYGLAGFALSSYNEQFF.

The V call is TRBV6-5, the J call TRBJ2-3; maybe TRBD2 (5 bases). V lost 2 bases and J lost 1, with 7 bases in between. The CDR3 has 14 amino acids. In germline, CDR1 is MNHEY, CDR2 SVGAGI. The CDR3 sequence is CASSYVGGTDTQYF. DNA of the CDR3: TGTGCCAGCAGTTACGTCGGGGGCACAGATACGCAGTATTTT.

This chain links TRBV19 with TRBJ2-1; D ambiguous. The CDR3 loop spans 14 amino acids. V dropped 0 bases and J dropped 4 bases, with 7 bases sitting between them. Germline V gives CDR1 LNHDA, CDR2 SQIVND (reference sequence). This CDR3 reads CASSIDPTYNEQFF. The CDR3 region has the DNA TGTGCCAGTAGTATAGATCCAACGTACAATGAGCAGTTCTTC.

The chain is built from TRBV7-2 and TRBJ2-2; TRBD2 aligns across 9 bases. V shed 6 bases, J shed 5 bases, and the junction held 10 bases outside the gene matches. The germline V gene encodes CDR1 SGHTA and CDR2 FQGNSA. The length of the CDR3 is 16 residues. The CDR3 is CASSPQASGETGELFF. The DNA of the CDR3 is TGTGCCAGCAGTCCACAGGCTAGCGGGGAAACCGGGGAGCTGTTTTTT.

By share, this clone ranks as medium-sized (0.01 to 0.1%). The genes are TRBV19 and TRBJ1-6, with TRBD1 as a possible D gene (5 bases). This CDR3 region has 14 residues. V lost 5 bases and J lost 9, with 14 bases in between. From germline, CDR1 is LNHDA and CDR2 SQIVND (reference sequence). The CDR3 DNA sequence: TGTGCCAGTAGTGAGGCCTCCGGGGGTTCACCCCTCCACTTT. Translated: CASSEASGGSPLHF. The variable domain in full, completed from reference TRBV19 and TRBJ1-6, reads DGGITQSPKYLFRKEGQNVTLSCEQNLNHDAMYWYRQDPGQGLRLIYYSQIVNDFQKGDIAEGYSVSREKKESFPLTVTSAQKNPTAFYLCASSEASGGSPLHFGNGTRLTVT.

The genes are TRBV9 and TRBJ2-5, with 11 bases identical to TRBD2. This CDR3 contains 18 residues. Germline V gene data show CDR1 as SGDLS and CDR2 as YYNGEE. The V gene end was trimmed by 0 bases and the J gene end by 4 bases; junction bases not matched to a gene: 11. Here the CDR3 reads CASSVGLAGSGSRETQYF. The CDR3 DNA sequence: TGTGCCAGCAGCGTAGGACTAGCGGGGTCGGGCAGTAGAGAGACCCAGTACTTC. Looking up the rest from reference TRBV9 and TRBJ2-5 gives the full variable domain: DSGVTQTPKHLITATGQRVTLRCSPRSGDLSVYWYQQSLDQGLQFLIQYYNGEERAKGNILERFSAQQFPDLHSELNLSSLELGDSALYFCASSVGLAGSGSRETQYFGPGTRLLVL.

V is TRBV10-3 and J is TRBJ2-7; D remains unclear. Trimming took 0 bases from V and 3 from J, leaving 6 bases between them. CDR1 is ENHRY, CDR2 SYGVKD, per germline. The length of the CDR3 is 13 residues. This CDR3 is CAISESNDYEQYF. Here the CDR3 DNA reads TGTGCCATCAGTGAGTCGAACGACTACGAGCAGTACTTC.

The CDR3 protein is CASSEWSDYGYTF. CDR3 DNA: TGTGCCAGCAGTGAATGGTCAGACTATGGCTACACCTTC. This chain joins TRBV25-1 and TRBJ1-2, with D uncertain. This CDR3 region has 13 residues. Germline V gene sequence: CDR1 MGHDK, CDR2 SYGVNS. The ends were cut back, 1 base at V and 3 bases at J, with 6 bases in the middle.

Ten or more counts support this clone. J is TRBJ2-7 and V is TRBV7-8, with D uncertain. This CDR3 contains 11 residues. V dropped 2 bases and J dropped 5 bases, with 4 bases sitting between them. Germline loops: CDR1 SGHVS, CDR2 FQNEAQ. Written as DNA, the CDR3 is TGTGCCAGCAGCTTAAACCACGAGCAGTACTTC. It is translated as CASSLNHEQYF.

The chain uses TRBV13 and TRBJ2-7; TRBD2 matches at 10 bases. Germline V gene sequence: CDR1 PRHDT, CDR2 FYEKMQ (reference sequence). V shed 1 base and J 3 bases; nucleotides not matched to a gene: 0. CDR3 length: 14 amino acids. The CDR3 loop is CASSLASGSYEQYF. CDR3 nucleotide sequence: TGTGCCAGCAGCTTAGCTAGCGGGAGCTACGAGCAGTACTTC.

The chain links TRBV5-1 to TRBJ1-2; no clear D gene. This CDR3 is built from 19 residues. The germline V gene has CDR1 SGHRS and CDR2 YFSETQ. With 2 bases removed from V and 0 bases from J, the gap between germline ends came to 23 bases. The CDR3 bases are TGCGCCAGCAGCTTCACCGGACGCCCACAGAGATGGACTAACTATGGCTACACCTTC. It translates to CASSFTGRPQRWTNYGYTF.

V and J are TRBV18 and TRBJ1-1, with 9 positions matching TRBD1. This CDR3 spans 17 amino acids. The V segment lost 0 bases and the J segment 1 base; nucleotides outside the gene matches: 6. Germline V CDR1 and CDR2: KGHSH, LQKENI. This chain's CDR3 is CASSPPRDRVWNTEAFF. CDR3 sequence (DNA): TGTGCCAGCTCACCACCCCGGGACAGGGTTTGGAACACTGAAGCTTTCTTT.

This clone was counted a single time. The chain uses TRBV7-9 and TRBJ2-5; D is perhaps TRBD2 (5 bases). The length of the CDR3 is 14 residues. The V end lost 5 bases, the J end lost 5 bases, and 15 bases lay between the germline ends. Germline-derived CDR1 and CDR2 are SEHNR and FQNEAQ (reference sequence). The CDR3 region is CASSGTGNGETQYF. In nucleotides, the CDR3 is TGTGCCAGCAGCGGAACCGGGAACGGGGAGACCCAGTACTTC.

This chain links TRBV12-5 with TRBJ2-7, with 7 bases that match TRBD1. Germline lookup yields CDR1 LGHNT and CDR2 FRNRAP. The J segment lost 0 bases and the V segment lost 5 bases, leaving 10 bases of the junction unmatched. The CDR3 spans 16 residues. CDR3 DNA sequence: TGTGCTAGTGGTCCCCCGCAAAGGGACAGCTCCTACGAGCAGTACTTC. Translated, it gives CASGPPQRDSSYEQYF.

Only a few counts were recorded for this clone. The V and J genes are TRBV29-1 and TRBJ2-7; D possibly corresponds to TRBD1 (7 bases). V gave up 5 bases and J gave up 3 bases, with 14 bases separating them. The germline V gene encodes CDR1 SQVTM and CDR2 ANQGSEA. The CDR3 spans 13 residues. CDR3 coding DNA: TGCAGCGTTAAGGAGGGGGCGATCTACGAGCAGTACTTC. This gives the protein CSVKEGAIYEQYF.

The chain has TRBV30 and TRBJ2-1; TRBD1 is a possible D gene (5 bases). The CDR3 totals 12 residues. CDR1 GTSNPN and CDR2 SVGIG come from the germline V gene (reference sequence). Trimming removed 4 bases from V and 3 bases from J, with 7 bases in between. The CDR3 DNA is TGTGCCTGGATGGGGCTCTACAATGAGCAGTTCTTC. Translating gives CAWMGLYNEQFF.

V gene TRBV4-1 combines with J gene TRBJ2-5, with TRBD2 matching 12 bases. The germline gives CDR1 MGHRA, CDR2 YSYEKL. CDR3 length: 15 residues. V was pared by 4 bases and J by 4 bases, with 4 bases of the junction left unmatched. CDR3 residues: CASSPVLAGGETQYF. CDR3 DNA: TGCGCCAGCAGCCCTGTACTAGCGGGAGGAGAGACCCAGTACTTC.

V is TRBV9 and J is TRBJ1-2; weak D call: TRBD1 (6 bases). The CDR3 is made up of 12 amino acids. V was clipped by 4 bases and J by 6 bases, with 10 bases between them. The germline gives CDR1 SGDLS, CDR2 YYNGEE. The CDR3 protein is CASSTYRDGYTF. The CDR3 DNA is TGTGCCAGCAGCACCTACAGGGATGGCTACACCTTC.

The CDR3 DNA reads TGTGCCAGTAGTATAGGACAGGGAGGGACAGATACGCAGTATTTT. It codes for CASSIGQGGTDTQYF. The J gene is TRBJ2-3, the V gene TRBV19, with D perhaps TRBD1 or TRBD2 (7 bases each). The CDR3 has 15 amino acids. Per the germline V gene, CDR1 is LNHDA and CDR2 is SQIVND (reference sequence). Trimming pared 1 base from V and 3 bases from J, leaving 11 bases between. The full variable domain, its missing parts supplied by reference TRBV19 and TRBJ2-3, is DGGITQSPKYLFRKEGQNVTLSCEQNLNHDAMYWYRQDPGQGLRLIYYSQIVNDFQKGDIAEGYSVSREKKESFPLTVTSAQKNPTAFYLCASSIGQGGTDTQYFGPGTRLTVL.

CDR3 nucleotides: TGTGCCAGCAGTGAGAGCGGGACCCCCTATGGCTACACCTTC. Translated: CASSESGTPYGYTF. The chain links TRBV6-1 to TRBJ1-2; tentatively, D is TRBD1 (5 bases). V was clipped by 3 bases and J by 4 bases, with 12 bases between them. Germline assignment: CDR1 MNHNS and CDR2 SASEGT. This CDR3 has 14 residues.

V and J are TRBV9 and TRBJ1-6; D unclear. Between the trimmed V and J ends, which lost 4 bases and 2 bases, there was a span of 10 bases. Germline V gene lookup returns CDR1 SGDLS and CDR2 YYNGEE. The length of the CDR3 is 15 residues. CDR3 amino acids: CASSPSETYNSPLHF. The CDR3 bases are TGTGCCAGCAGCCCTTCCGAAACCTATAATTCACCCCTCCACTTT.

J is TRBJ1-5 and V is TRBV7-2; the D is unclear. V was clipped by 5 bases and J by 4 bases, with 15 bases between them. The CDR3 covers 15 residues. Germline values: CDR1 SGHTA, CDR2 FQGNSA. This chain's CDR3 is CASSPQHPGNQPQHF. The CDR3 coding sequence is TGTGCCAGCAGCCCTCAACATCCTGGAAATCAGCCCCAGCATTTT. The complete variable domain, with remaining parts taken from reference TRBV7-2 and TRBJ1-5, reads GAGVSQSPSNKVTEKGKDVELRCDPISGHTALYWYRQSLGQGLEFLIYFQGNSAPDKSGLPSDRFSAERTGGSVSTLTIQRTQQEDSAVYLCASSPQHPGNQPQHFGDGTRLSIL.

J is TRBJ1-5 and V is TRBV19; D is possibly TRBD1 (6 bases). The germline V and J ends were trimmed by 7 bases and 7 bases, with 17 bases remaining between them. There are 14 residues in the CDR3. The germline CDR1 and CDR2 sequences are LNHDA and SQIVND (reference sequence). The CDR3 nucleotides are TGTGCCAGTAAATTAGGACAGCGGAACCAGCCCCAGCATTTT. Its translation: CASKLGQRNQPQHF. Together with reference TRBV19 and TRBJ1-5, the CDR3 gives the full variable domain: DGGITQSPKYLFRKEGQNVTLSCEQNLNHDAMYWYRQDPGQGLRLIYYSQIVNDFQKGDIAEGYSVSREKKESFPLTVTSAQKNPTAFYLCASKLGQRNQPQHFGDGTRLSIL.

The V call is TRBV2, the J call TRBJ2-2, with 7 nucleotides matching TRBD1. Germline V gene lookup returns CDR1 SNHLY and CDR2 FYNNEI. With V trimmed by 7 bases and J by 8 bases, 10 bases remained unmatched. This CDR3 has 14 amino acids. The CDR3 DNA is TGTGCCAGCACCTTCCGGGACAGAGTAGGGGAGCTGTTTTTT. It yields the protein CASTFRDRVGELFF.

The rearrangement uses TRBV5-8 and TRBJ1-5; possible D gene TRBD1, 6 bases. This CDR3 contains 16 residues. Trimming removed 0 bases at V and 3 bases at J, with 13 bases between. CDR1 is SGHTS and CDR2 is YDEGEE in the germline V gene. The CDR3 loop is CASSLGGGAPNQPQHF. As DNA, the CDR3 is TGTGCCAGCAGCTTGGGAGGGGGTGCGCCCAATCAGCCCCAGCATTTT.

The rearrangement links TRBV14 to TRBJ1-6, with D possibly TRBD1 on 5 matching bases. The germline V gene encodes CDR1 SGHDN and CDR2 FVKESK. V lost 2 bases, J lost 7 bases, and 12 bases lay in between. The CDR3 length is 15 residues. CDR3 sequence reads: CASSQQGRTNSPLHF. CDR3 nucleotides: TGTGCCAGCAGCCAACAGGGTAGGACGAATTCACCCCTCCACTTT.